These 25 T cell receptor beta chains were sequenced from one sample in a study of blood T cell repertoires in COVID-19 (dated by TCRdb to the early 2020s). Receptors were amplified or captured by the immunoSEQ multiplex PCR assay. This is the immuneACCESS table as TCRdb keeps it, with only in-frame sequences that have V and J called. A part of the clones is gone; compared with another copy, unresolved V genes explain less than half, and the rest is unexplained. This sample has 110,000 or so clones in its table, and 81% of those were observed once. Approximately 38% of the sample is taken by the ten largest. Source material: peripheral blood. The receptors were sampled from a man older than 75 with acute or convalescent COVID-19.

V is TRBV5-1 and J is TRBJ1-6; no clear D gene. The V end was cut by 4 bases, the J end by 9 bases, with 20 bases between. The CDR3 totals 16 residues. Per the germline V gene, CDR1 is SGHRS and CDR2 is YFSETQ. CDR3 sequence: CASSLALQRSGSPLHF. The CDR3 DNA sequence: TGCGCCAGCAGCCTGGCGCTACAACGTTCGGGTTCACCCCTCCACTTT.

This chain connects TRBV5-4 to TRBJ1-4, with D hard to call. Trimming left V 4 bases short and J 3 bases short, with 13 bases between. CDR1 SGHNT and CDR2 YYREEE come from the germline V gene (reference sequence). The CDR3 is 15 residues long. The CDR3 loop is CASSNKGEANEKLFF. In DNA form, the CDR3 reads TGTGCCAGCAGCAACAAGGGAGAGGCTAATGAAAAACTGTTTTTT.

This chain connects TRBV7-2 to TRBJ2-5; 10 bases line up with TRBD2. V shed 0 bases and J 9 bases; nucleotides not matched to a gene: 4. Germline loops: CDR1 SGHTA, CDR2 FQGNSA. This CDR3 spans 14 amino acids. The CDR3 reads CASSLAPSGSAQYF. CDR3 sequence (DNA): TGTGCCAGCAGCTTAGCGCCTAGCGGGAGTGCCCAGTACTTC.

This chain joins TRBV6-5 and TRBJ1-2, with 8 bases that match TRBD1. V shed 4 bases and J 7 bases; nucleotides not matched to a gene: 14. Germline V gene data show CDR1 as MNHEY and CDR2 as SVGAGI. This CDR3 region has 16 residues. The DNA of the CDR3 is TGTGCCAGCAGTTCGGTTGGTGGCAGGGGGCTTTTTGGCTACACCTTC. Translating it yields CASSSVGGRGLFGYTF.

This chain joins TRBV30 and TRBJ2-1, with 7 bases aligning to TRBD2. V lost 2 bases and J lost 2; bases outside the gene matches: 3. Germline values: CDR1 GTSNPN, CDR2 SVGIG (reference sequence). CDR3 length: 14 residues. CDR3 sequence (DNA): TGTGCCTGGAGTAGCGGGGTCACCTACAATGAGCAGTTCTTC. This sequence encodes CAWSSGVTYNEQFF.

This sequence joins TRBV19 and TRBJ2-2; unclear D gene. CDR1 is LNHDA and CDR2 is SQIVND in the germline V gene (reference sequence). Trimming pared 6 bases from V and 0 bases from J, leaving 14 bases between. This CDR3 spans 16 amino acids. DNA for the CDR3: TGTGCCAGTAGGGTAACGGCGGCCTCGAACACCGGGGAGCTGTTTTTT. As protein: CASRVTAASNTGELFF.

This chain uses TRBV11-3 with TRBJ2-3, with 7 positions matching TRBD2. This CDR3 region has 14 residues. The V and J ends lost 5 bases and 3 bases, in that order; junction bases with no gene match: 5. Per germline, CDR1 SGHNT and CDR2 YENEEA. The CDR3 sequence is CASSLGRATDTQYF. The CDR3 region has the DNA TGTGCCAGCAGCCTTGGGAGGGCGACAGATACGCAGTATTTT.

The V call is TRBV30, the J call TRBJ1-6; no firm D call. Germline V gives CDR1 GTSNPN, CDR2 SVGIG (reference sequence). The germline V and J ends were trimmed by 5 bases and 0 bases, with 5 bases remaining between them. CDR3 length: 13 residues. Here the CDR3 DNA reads TGTGCCTGGGGGAGCTCCTATAATTCACCCCTCCACTTT. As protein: CAWGSSYNSPLHF. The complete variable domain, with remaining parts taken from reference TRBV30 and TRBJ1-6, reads SQTIHQWPATLVQPVGSPLSLECTVEGTSNPNLYWYRQAAGRGLQLLFYSVGIGQISSEVPQNLSASRPQDRQFILSSKKLLLSDSGFYLCAWGSSYNSPLHFGNGTRLTVT.

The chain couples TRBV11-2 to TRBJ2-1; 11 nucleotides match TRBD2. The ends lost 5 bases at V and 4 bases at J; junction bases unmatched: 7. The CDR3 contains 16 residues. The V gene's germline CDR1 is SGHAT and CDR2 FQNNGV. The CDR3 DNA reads TGTGCCAGCAGCCCAGTTGGGACTAGCGGATACAATGAGCAGTTCTTC. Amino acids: CASSPVGTSGYNEQFF.

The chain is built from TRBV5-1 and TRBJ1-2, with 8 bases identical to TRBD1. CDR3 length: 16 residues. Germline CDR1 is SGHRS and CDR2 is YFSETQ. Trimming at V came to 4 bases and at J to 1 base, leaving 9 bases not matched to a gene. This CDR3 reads CASSPDPGGINYGYTF. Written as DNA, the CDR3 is TGCGCCAGCAGCCCGGACCCAGGGGGCATTAACTATGGCTACACCTTC.

CDR3 region: CASSAGQGLTAFF. The CDR3 nucleotides read TGTGCCAGCAGCGCGGGACAGGGGTTGACAGCTTTCTTT. This chain joins TRBV7-2 and TRBJ1-1; 10 bases match TRBD1. V gave up 5 bases and J gave up 10 bases; unmatched junction bases: 7. The CDR3 runs 13 residues. Germline V gene sequence: CDR1 SGHTA, CDR2 FQGNSA.

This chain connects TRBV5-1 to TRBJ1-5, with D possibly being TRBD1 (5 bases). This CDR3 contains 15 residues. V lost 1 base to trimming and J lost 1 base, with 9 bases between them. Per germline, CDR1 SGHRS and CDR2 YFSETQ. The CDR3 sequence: CASSLLSGSNQPQHF. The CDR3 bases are TGCGCCAGCAGCTTGCTTTCAGGGAGCAATCAGCCCCAGCATTTT.

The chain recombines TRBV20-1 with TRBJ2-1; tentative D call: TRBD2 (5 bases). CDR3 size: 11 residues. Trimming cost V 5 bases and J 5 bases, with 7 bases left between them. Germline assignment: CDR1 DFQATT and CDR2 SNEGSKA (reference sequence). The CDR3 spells CSAPSHNEQFF. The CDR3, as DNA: TGCAGTGCTCCTAGCCACAATGAGCAGTTCTTC.

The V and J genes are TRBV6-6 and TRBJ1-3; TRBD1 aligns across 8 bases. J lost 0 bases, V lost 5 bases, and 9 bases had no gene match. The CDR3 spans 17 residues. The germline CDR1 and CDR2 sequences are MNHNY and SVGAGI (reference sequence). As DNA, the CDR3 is TGTGCCAGCAGTCTACCCTGGACAGGGTACTCTGGAAACACCATATATTTT. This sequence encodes CASSLPWTGYSGNTIYF.

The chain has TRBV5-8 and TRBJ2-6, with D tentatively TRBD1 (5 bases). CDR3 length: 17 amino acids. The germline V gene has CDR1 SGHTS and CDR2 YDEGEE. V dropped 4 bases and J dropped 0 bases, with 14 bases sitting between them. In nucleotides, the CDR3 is TGTGCCAGCAGCCCTTCTTTAGACAGCTCTGGGGCCAACGTCCTGACTTTC. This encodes CASSPSLDSSGANVLTF.

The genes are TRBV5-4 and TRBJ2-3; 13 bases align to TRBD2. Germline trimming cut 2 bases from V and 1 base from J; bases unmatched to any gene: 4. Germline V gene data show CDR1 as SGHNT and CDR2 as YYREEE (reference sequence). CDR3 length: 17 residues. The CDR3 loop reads CASSFGTSGEGTDTQYF. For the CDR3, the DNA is TGTGCCAGCAGCTTCGGGACTAGCGGGGAAGGCACAGATACGCAGTATTTT.

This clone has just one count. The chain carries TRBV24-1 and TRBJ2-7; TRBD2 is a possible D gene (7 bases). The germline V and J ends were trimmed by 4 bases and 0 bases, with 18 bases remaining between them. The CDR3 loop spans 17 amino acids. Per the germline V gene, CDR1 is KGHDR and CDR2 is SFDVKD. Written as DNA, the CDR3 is TGTGCCACCAGTGACCCTGATGAGGGGGGGCGCTCCTACGAGCAGTACTTC. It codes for CATSDPDEGGRSYEQYF.

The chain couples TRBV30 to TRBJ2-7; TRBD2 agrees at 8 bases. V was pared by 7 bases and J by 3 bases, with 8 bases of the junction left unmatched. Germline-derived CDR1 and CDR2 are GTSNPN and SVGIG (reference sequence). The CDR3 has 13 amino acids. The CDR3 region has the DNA TGTGCCTTTAACGGACTAGCACACTACGAGCAGTACTTC. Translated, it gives CAFNGLAHYEQYF. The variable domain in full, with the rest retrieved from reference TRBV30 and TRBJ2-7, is SQTIHQWPATLVQPVGSPLSLECTVEGTSNPNLYWYRQAAGRGLQLLFYSVGIGQISSEVPQNLSASRPQDRQFILSSKKLLLSDSGFYLCAFNGLAHYEQYFGPGTRLTVT.

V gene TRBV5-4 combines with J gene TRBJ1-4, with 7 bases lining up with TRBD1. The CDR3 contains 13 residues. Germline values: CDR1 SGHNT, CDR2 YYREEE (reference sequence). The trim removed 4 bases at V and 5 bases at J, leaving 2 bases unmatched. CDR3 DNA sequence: TGTGCCAGCAGCGGGGACAGAAATGAAAAACTGTTTTTT. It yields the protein CASSGDRNEKLFF.

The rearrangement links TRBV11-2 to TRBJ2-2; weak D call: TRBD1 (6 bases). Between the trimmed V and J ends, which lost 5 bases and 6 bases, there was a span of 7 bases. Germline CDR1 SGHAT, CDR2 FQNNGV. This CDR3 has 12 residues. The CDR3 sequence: CASSQGPGELFF. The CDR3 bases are TGTGCCAGCAGCCAGGGGCCCGGGGAGCTGTTTTTT.

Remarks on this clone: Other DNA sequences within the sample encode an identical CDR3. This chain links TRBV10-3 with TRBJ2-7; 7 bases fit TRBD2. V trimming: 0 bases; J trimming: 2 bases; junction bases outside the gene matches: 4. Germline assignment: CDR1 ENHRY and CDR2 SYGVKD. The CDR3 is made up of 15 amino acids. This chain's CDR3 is CAISESTSPTYEQYF. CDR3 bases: TGTGCCATCAGTGAGTCGACTAGCCCAACCTACGAGCAGTACTTC.

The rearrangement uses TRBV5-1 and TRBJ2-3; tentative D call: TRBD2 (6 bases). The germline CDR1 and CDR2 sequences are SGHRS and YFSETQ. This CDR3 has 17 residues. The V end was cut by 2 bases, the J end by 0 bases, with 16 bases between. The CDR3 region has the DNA TGCGCCAGCAGCTTCGGCCGCGGAGGGGATAGCACAGATACGCAGTATTTT. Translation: CASSFGRGGDSTDTQYF.

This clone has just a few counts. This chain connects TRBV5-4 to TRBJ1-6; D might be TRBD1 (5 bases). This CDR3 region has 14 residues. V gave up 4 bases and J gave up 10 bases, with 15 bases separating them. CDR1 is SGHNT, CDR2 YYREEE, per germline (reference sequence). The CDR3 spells CASSEGTSLSPLHF. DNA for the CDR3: TGTGCCAGCAGCGAAGGGACTTCGTTATCACCCCTCCACTTT. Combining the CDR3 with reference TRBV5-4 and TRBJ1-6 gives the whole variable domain ETGVTQSPTHLIKTRGQQVTLRCSSQSGHNTVSWYQQALGQGPQFIFQYYREEENGRGNFPPRFSGLQFPNYSSELNVNALELDDSALYLCASSEGTSLSPLHFGNGTRLTVT.

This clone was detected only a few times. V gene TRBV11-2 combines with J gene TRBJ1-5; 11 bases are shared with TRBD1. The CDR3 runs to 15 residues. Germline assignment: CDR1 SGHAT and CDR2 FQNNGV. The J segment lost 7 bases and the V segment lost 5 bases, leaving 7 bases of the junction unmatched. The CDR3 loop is CASSVGTGGNQPQHF. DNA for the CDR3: TGTGCCAGCAGCGTTGGGACAGGGGGAAACCAGCCCCAGCATTTT.

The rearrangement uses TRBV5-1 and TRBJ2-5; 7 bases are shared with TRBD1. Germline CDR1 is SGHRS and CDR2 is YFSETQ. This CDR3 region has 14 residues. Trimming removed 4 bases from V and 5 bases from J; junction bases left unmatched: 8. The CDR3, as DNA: TGCGCCAGCAGCCCGACAGGGTCTGGGGAGACCCAGTACTTC. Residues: CASSPTGSGETQYF.